What follows are 24 T cell receptor beta chains derived from one specimen sequenced in a study of cytomegalovirus exposure and HLA in healthy donors. PCR primers comprised 60 Vbeta and 13 Jbeta primers. Clones were sequenced by immunoSEQ multiplex PCR, and TCRdb holds only the in-frame ones, with some missing. This table has 60,000 to 70,000 clones, just over 75% appearing once. Sequences were obtained from PBMCs. The receptors were sampled from a man aged 45 to 65 in good health and CMV-seronegative.

The chain joins TRBV7-2 to TRBJ1-1; possibly TRBD1 for D (5 bases). Germline V gene sequence: CDR1 SGHTA, CDR2 FQGNSA. V gave up 4 bases and J gave up 1 base, with 16 bases separating them. The CDR3 has 16 residues. Here the CDR3 reads CASSSREAGGNTEAFF. CDR3 in DNA: TGTGCCAGCAGCTCCAGGGAAGCGGGGGGGAACACTGAAGCTTTCTTT.

The gene calls are TRBV28 and TRBJ1-4; 8 bases fit TRBD1. The length of the CDR3 is 15 residues. V lost 4 bases, J lost 4 bases, and 5 bases stayed unmatched. CDR1 and CDR2 (germline): MDHEN, SYDVKM. The CDR3 sequence: CASSSDRGNNEKLFF. The DNA of the CDR3 is TGTGCCAGCAGTTCCGACAGGGGAAATAATGAAAAACTGTTTTTT.

V is TRBV10-1 and J is TRBJ2-1; 8 nucleotides align to TRBD2. Germline CDR1 reads WNHNN; CDR2 reads SYGVQD (reference sequence). The CDR3 sequence is 16 residues long. The trim removed 3 bases at V and 9 bases at J, leaving 13 bases unmatched. The CDR3 bases are TGCGCCAGCAGTGAATTCAGCGGGAGCCGTACAATTGAGCAGTTCTTC. This translates into CASSEFSGSRTIEQFF.

This clone was detected a few times. V usage is TRBV7-8 and J usage is TRBJ2-1, with TRBD2 matching 8 bases. After removal of 3 bases from V and 5 bases from J, the junction contained 9 bases not matched to a gene. CDR1 and CDR2 from the germline V gene are SGHVS and FQNEAQ. CDR3 length: 16 amino acids. This chain's CDR3 is CASSLGGVAGHNEQFF. The CDR3 nucleotides are TGTGCCAGCAGCTTGGGGGGGGTAGCGGGACACAATGAGCAGTTCTTC.

The chain links TRBV18 to TRBJ1-1, with D uncertain. The CDR3 loop spans 15 amino acids. Germline CDR1 KGHSH, CDR2 LQKENI. Trimming left V 3 bases short and J 4 bases short, with 15 bases between. The CDR3 sequence is CASSPQAGESTEAFF. The CDR3 coding sequence is TGTGCCAGCTCACCTCAGGCAGGCGAAAGCACTGAAGCTTTCTTT. The whole variable domain, filled in from reference TRBV18 and TRBJ1-1, reads NAGVMQNPRHLVRRRGQEARLRCSPMKGHSHVYWYRQLPEEGLKFMVYLQKENIIDESGMPKERFSAEFPKEGPSILRIQQVVRGDSAAYFCASSPQAGESTEAFFGQGTRLTVV.

The rearrangement uses TRBV6-5 and TRBJ2-5; 9 bases match TRBD2. The CDR3 consists of 14 residues. Germline assignment: CDR1 MNHEY and CDR2 SVGAGI. V gave up 7 bases and J gave up 5 bases; unmatched junction bases: 8. The CDR3 DNA reads as TGTGCCAGCAAGGGCGGGAGGGCTGGGGAGACCCAGTACTTC. It specifies CASKGGRAGETQYF.

This clone was observed a few times. The J gene is TRBJ2-7, the V gene TRBV29-1; a possible D gene is TRBD1 (6 bases). V lost 7 bases to trimming and J lost 4 bases, with 14 bases between them. The CDR3 contains 12 residues. Per germline, CDR1 SQVTM and CDR2 ANQGSEA. The CDR3 sequence is CSATTGTYEQYF. DNA of the CDR3: TGCAGCGCTACGACAGGAACTTACGAGCAGTACTTC.

The genes are TRBV6-5 and TRBJ2-1; 13 positions agree with TRBD2. CDR1 and CDR2 (germline): MNHEY, SVGAGI. There are 15 residues in the CDR3. After removal of 7 bases from V and 6 bases from J, the junction contained 6 bases not matched to a gene. The CDR3 DNA reads TGTGCCAGCACCATAGGACTAGCGGGAGCCAATGAGCAGTTCTTC. Translation gives CASTIGLAGANEQFF.

The chain recombines TRBV11-3 with TRBJ2-5, with D perhaps matching TRBD2 (5 bases). CDR1 SGHNT and CDR2 YENEEA come from the germline V gene. The CDR3 consists of 14 residues. Trimming removed 1 base at V and 5 bases at J, with 11 bases between. DNA of the CDR3: TGTGCCAGCAGCTTAGGAGGGCCTCGGGAGACCCAGTACTTC. As protein: CASSLGGPRETQYF.

V usage is TRBV11-2 and J usage is TRBJ1-2, with TRBD1 matching 8 bases. The CDR3 is 15 amino acids. With V trimmed by 2 bases and J by 5 bases, 7 bases remained unmatched. Germline V gene data show CDR1 as SGHAT and CDR2 as FQNNGV. CDR3 in DNA: TGTGCCAGCAGCTTAACACAGGGGGGCGGGTATGGCTACACCTTC. It specifies CASSLTQGGGYGYTF. The complete variable domain, with remaining parts taken from reference TRBV11-2 and TRBJ1-2, reads EAGVAQSPRYKIIEKRQSVAFWCNPISGHATLYWYQQILGQGPKLLIQFQNNGVVDDSQLPKDRFSAERLKGVDSTLKIQPAKLEDSAVYLCASSLTQGGGYGYTFGSGTRLTVV.

The CDR3: CASSLGSGFEKLFF. The CDR3 DNA is TGTGCCAGCAGCTTGGGTTCGGGGTTTGAAAAACTGTTTTTT. The chain couples TRBV5-6 to TRBJ1-4; D gene ambiguous. V dropped 0 bases and J dropped 7 bases, with 10 bases sitting between them. This CDR3 contains 14 residues. Germline lookup yields CDR1 SGHDT and CDR2 YYEEEE.

V is TRBV2 and J is TRBJ1-1; TRBD1 might be the D (5 bases). Trimming cost V 0 bases and J 10 bases, with 18 bases left between them. Germline V gene lookup returns CDR1 SNHLY and CDR2 FYNNEI. This CDR3 contains 15 residues. CDR3 coding DNA: TGTGCCAGCAGTGAAGCTCGGGGGACGCTATCGGTAGCTTTCTTT. Its protein is CASSEARGTLSVAFF.

This rearrangement joins TRBV4-1 to TRBJ2-7, with 12 bases fitting TRBD2. V gave up 2 bases and J gave up 4 bases; unmatched junction bases: 3. The CDR3 is made up of 15 amino acids. Germline CDR1 reads MGHRA; CDR2 reads YSYEKL. CDR3 loop: CASSQMTSGGYEQYF. CDR3 sequence (DNA): TGCGCCAGCAGCCAAATGACTAGCGGGGGTTACGAGCAGTACTTC.

This clone appeared a few times. This chain uses TRBV7-9 with TRBJ1-6; 7 bases agree with TRBD1. The CDR3 covers 17 residues. Germline CDR1 is SEHNR and CDR2 is FQNEAQ (reference sequence). J was trimmed by 11 bases and V by 5 bases; bases with no gene match: 18. The CDR3 protein is CASSLSKGTEITAPLHF. In DNA, the CDR3 is TGTGCCAGCAGCCTCTCGAAAGGGACAGAGATCACGGCACCCCTCCACTTT.

The chain links TRBV7-2 to TRBJ1-5, with D possibly matching TRBD1 (6 bases). CDR3 length: 15 amino acids. Per the germline V gene, CDR1 is SGHTA and CDR2 is FQGNSA. The V gene lost 1 base and the J gene lost 7 bases, with 14 bases spanning the gap. The CDR3 region is CASSLVGGGVQPQHF. The CDR3 nucleotides are TGTGCCAGCAGCTTAGTAGGCGGGGGCGTGCAGCCCCAGCATTTT.

CDR3 loop: CASSWIATGGPNEQFF. The CDR3 region has the DNA TGTGCCAGCAGTTGGATAGCGACGGGAGGGCCGAATGAGCAGTTCTTC. The chain combines TRBV27 with TRBJ2-1; 8 positions agree with TRBD2. CDR3 length: 16 residues. The germline V gene encodes CDR1 MNHEY and CDR2 SMNVEV (reference sequence). J was trimmed by 7 bases and V by 4 bases; bases with no gene match: 12.

This clone appeared a few times. The DNA of the CDR3 is TGTGCCAGCAGCATGGGAACGACAGGGGGCGTGGGTGGCTACACCTTC. Its protein product is CASSMGTTGGVGGYTF. The rearrangement links TRBV5-4 to TRBJ1-2; TRBD1 agrees at 10 bases. In germline, CDR1 is SGHNT, CDR2 YYREEE (reference sequence). Losses at the gene ends were 4 bases for V and 7 bases for J; bases not matched to a gene: 13. The CDR3 totals 16 residues.

The chain links TRBV14 to TRBJ2-2, with 7 positions matching TRBD1. Germline V CDR1 and CDR2: SGHDN, FVKESK. The J segment lost 7 bases and the V segment lost 4 bases, leaving 9 bases of the junction unmatched. This CDR3 comprises 15 residues. This chain's CDR3 is CASSRFGTVIGELFF. CDR3 in DNA: TGTGCCAGCAGCCGATTTGGGACAGTGATCGGGGAGCTGTTTTTT.

The chain couples TRBV5-5 to TRBJ2-1; 9 nucleotides align to TRBD2. The trim removed 1 base at V and 3 bases at J, leaving 5 bases unmatched. The CDR3 covers 16 residues. Looked up from germline, CDR1 is SGHKS and CDR2 is YYEKEE (reference sequence). The CDR3 DNA reads as TGTGCCAGCAGCTTGAGAGCGGGGGGACTCTACAATGAGCAGTTCTTC. It specifies CASSLRAGGLYNEQFF.

J is TRBJ2-1 and V is TRBV4-1, with 9 bases lining up with TRBD2. The CDR3 sequence is 15 residues long. Germline CDR1 is MGHRA and CDR2 is YSYEKL. The ends lost 2 bases at V and 7 bases at J; junction bases unmatched: 6. The CDR3 DNA sequence: TGCGCCAGCAGCCAAATAGCGGGAGTGAGGAATGAGCAGTTCTTC. As protein: CASSQIAGVRNEQFF.

The CDR3 spells CASSTGGGYTF. CDR3 coding DNA: TGTGCCAGCAGTACAGGGGGAGGCTACACCTTC. The chain carries TRBV2 and TRBJ1-2, with TRBD1 identical over 8 bases. Trimming took 5 bases from V and 8 from J; bases not matched to a gene: 1. Germline lookup yields CDR1 SNHLY and CDR2 FYNNEI. This CDR3 spans 11 amino acids.

The chain links TRBV7-6 to TRBJ1-1; D call uncertain. V shed 1 base and J shed 0 bases, with 9 bases lying between them. The CDR3 is 15 amino acids. CDR1 is SGHVS and CDR2 is FNYEAQ in the germline V gene. CDR3: CASSLVGGLNTEAFF. The CDR3 nucleotides read TGTGCCAGCAGCTTAGTCGGAGGGTTGAACACTGAAGCTTTCTTT.

The rearrangement uses TRBV6-1 and TRBJ2-1, with 8 bases fitting TRBD1. The V gene end was trimmed by 4 bases and the J gene end by 8 bases; junction bases not matched to a gene: 13. The V gene's germline CDR1 is MNHNS and CDR2 SASEGT. The CDR3 covers 16 residues. DNA of the CDR3: TGTGCCAGCAGTGCCACGGGCAGGGGGCGTATTTATGAGCAGTTCTTC. Its protein is CASSATGRGRIYEQFF.

The chain employs TRBV7-6 and TRBJ1-5; D is uncertain. The CDR3 length is 16 residues. Trimming left V 4 bases short and J 6 bases short, with 19 bases between. The germline gives CDR1 SGHVS, CDR2 FNYEAQ. In DNA form, the CDR3 reads TGTGCCAGCAGCTCCCCCAGAGAGGGAATCGGTCAGCCCCAGCATTTT. Translation gives CASSSPREGIGQPQHF.